This TCR beta chain was identified in a study of cytomegalovirus exposure and HLA in healthy donors. V was cut by 8 bases and J by 0 bases, with 8 bases left in between. CDR1 and CDR2 (germline): ENHRY, SYGVKD. The CDR3 runs to 13 residues. Primers included in the PCR were 60 Vbeta and 13 Jbeta primers. Method: immunoSEQ multiplex PCR; TCRdb's copy keeps in-frame clones and lacks some. The data hold under 200,000 clones, with 70% to 90% observed a single time. As for this clone: Its antigen is currently unknown.

Study outcomes and limitations: Sequencing likely caused a cluster of highly shared sequence variants.

This sequence was found in a man between 18 and 35 years old in good health and CMV-seropositive. Sequencing was carried out using PBMCs. This chain links TRBV10-3 with TRBJ2-1; D ambiguous. CDR3 amino acids: CAIRSTSYNEQFF. The CDR3 DNA is TGTGCCATCCGTTCTACCTCCTACAATGAGCAGTTCTTC.